This T cell receptor (beta chain) was obtained from a study of T cell responses to AZD1222 COVID-19 vaccine. General study results and limits: Across spike, vaccine-associated CD4 TCRs were found, dominant at 160-218 and 743-854. Mostly white British, mostly female donors; authors suggested clonal diversity may be underestimated. Nearly half of spike-specific TCRs reportedly go after variant regions that carry no mutations. The peak T cell response came first, and repertoires were sampled only after it.

The CDR3 is made up of 17 amino acids. V lost 10 bases to trimming and J lost 0 bases; unmatched junction nucleotides: 11. The germline CDR1 and CDR2 sequences are SGHTS and YDEGEE. Comments on this clone: The antigen remains undetermined.

Some clones are missing from TCRdb's copy, which holds only in-frame ones; the method was immunoSEQ multiplex PCR. The repertoire holds over 55,000 clones, roughly 84% seen once, with around 7.8% in the top ten. The J gene is TRBJ2-2, the V gene TRBV5-8; TRBD1 agrees at 11 bases. The sample in question was peripheral blood, obtained on day 0 of AZD1222 vaccination. The TCR sequence derives from an adult in good health. CDR3 coding DNA: TGTGCCGGGACGGACAGGGGGCTGCTTGCGAACACCGGGGAGCTGTTTTTT. It encodes CAGTDRGLLANTGELFF.